The 3 T cell receptor beta chains presented below share a single source sample, sequenced in a study of blood T cell repertoires in COVID-19. Here immunoSEQ multiplex PCR was the method, and the copy in TCRdb shows in-frame clones only, minus some. The table shows about 270,000 clones, with approximately 88% occurring only once. The sample consisted of peripheral blood. These receptors were collected from a human donor with COVID-19, enrolled during active disease. The donor label of this sample is uncertain.

The chain links TRBV18 to TRBJ2-3; 7 nucleotides match TRBD2. The length of the CDR3 is 15 residues. Germline V CDR1 and CDR2: KGHSH, LQKENI. V lost 6 bases to trimming and J lost 1 base; unmatched junction nucleotides: 7. The CDR3 nucleotides are TGTGCCAGCTCGCGAAGCGGGGAACGCACAGATACGCAGTATTTT. Translation gives CASSRSGERTDTQYF.

V and J are TRBV12-3 or TRBV12-4 and TRBJ1-3, with no clear D. V lost 6 bases and J lost 4, with 10 bases in between. The CDR3 contains 13 residues. The CDR3 loop reads CASSGIRGNTIYF. The CDR3 nucleotides read TGTGCCAGCAGCGGGATCCGGGGAAACACCATATATTTT.

The V gene is TRBV6-5, the J gene TRBJ1-1; D gene uncertain. CDR1 and CDR2 from the germline V gene are MNHEY and SVGAGI. CDR3 length: 14 residues. V shed 0 bases and J shed 1 base, with 6 bases lying between them. The CDR3 sequence: CASSYSSENTEAFF. As DNA, the CDR3 is TGTGCCAGCAGTTACTCATCAGAGAACACTGAAGCTTTCTTT.